Following are 14 T cell receptor beta chains from one sample sequenced in a study of blood T cell repertoires in COVID-19. Clones were read by immunoSEQ multiplex PCR, and TCRdb kept only the in-frame ones, dropping some. The sample consists of some 190,000 clones, more than 85% of them appearing once. What was sequenced was PBMCs or T cells enriched from blood (not recorded which). Receptor source: a woman aged 40 to 55 in a cohort exposed to, infected with or recovered from COVID-19 (not recorded which).

The rearrangement uses TRBV20-1 and TRBJ1-1; no reliable D call. Trimming pared 5 bases from V and 6 bases from J, leaving 10 bases between. The CDR3 runs to 11 residues. Germline loops: CDR1 DFQATT, CDR2 SNEGSKA (reference sequence). The CDR3 nucleotides are TGCAGTGCTGGACGGGAATCTGAAGCTTTCTTT. This encodes CSAGRESEAFF.

This chain connects TRBV19 to TRBJ1-1, with D possibly TRBD1 on 5 matching bases. V lost 6 bases to trimming and J lost 6 bases, with 14 bases between them. Germline V CDR1 and CDR2: LNHDA, SQIVND (reference sequence). This CDR3 is built from 13 residues. In nucleotides, the CDR3 is TGTGCCAGTAGCGCTGTGGACATATCTGAAGCTTTCTTT. Translation: CASSAVDISEAFF.

This sequence joins TRBV5-4 and TRBJ1-3; possibly TRBD1 for D (6 bases). The CDR3 has 14 amino acids. Trimming cost V 2 bases and J 4 bases, with 10 bases left between them. The germline V gene has CDR1 SGHNT and CDR2 YYREEE (reference sequence). CDR3 coding DNA: TGTGCCAGCAGCTTACAGGGAGCCGGAAACACCATATATTTT. It translates to CASSLQGAGNTIYF.

About this clone itself: This same CDR3 is encoded by further DNA sequences in the sample. This chain connects TRBV11-2 to TRBJ1-2; perhaps TRBD1 as D (6 bases). CDR1 and CDR2 from the germline V gene are SGHAT and FQNNGV. The ends were cut back, 0 bases at V and 2 bases at J, with 10 bases in the middle. This CDR3 is built from 15 residues. The CDR3 region is CASSLEYGQNYGYTF. In DNA, the CDR3 is TGTGCCAGCAGCTTAGAATATGGACAGAACTATGGCTACACCTTC.

As DNA, the CDR3 is TGTGCCAGTAGTATCATCGCGGGTAGCCACGAGCAGTACTTC. Its translation is CASSIIAGSHEQYF. The chain combines TRBV19 with TRBJ2-7; D perhaps matches TRBD2 (5 bases). This CDR3 is 14 amino acids long. The V gene's germline CDR1 is LNHDA and CDR2 SQIVND (reference sequence). The ends were cut back, 3 bases at V and 5 bases at J, with 14 bases in the middle.

The CDR3 nucleotides are TGCGCCAGCAGCCTCGGTGGATTAGCGAGTCCCTACAATGAGCAGTTCTTC. It translates to CASSLGGLASPYNEQFF. The chain uses TRBV4-1 and TRBJ2-1; D is possibly TRBD2 (5 bases). The V gene lost 4 bases and the J gene lost 2 bases, with 18 bases spanning the gap. The CDR3 runs 17 residues. Per the germline V gene, CDR1 is MGHRA and CDR2 is YSYEKL.

The chain is built from TRBV2 and TRBJ2-2, with 9 bases matching TRBD2. This CDR3 contains 16 residues. Germline V lookup: CDR1 SNHLY, CDR2 FYNNEI. Trimming cost V 4 bases and J 5 bases; bases outside gene matches: 8. Written as DNA, the CDR3 is TGTGCCAGCAGTGGTGGCGGGGGGGCCCGGACCGGGGAGCTGTTTTTT. Protein: CASSGGGGARTGELFF.

The chain's CDR3 is CASSLGGNEQFF. As DNA, the CDR3 is TGCGCCAGCAGTCTAGGGGGCAATGAGCAGTTCTTC. The chain carries TRBV4-1 and TRBJ2-1; maybe TRBD1 (6 bases). From germline, CDR1 is MGHRA and CDR2 YSYEKL. V shed 6 bases and J shed 6 bases, with 9 bases lying between them. The CDR3 is 12 residues long.

V gene TRBV30 combines with J gene TRBJ1-3; D remains unclear. Trimming took 1 base from V and 2 from J, leaving 12 bases between them. CDR3 length equals 15 residues. Germline CDR1 and CDR2: GTSNPN and SVGIG (reference sequence). Written as DNA, the CDR3 is TGTGCCTGGAGTGCGGGATACTCGACTGGAAACACCATATATTTT. This gives the protein CAWSAGYSTGNTIYF.

This clone showed up just once. The DNA for the CDR3 is TGTGCCAGCAGAGGGACACCGAACACTGAAGCTTTCTTT. Its translation: CASRGTPNTEAFF. V gene TRBV28 combines with J gene TRBJ1-1; a possible D gene is TRBD1 (6 bases). CDR3 length: 13 residues. Germline V gene sequence: CDR1 MDHEN, CDR2 SYDVKM. Trimming shortened V by 6 bases and J by 1 base, and 9 bases separated the two germline ends.

Of note for this clone: Other DNA sequences of this sample code for an identical CDR3. The V call is TRBV5-1, the J call TRBJ1-2; tentatively, D is TRBD1 (6 bases). Deletions cut 1 base from V and 6 bases from J, with 10 bases between. This CDR3 is 13 amino acids long. From germline, CDR1 is SGHRS and CDR2 YFSETQ. In DNA, the CDR3 is TGCGCCAGCAGCTTGAGGGGGGGCGATGGCTACACCTTC. Its protein product is CASSLRGGDGYTF.

The chain recombines TRBV4-1 with TRBJ2-2, with D perhaps matching TRBD2 (7 bases). The V and J ends lost 1 base and 0 bases respectively, with 15 bases between them. Germline V gene data show CDR1 as MGHRA and CDR2 as YSYEKL. The CDR3 totals 18 residues. The CDR3 reads CASSQGGRAGSNTGELFF. For the CDR3, the DNA is TGCGCCAGCAGCCAAGGGGGGCGAGCGGGGTCGAACACCGGGGAGCTGTTTTTT.

This rearrangement joins TRBV7-2 to TRBJ2-3; D unclear. This CDR3 spans 15 amino acids. Germline loops: CDR1 SGHTA, CDR2 FQGNSA. V was pared by 2 bases and J by 2 bases, with 11 bases between. The CDR3 nucleotides read TGTGCCAGCAGCTTACCCTATCCCAACACAGATACGCAGTATTTT. This gives the protein CASSLPYPNTDTQYF.

The V gene is TRBV9, the J gene TRBJ2-5; 8 bases line up with TRBD2. CDR1 is SGDLS and CDR2 is YYNGEE in the germline V gene. The CDR3 spans 15 residues. V gave up 6 bases and J gave up 3 bases; unmatched junction bases: 10. The CDR3: CASTLNGGRKETQYF. The CDR3 DNA sequence: TGTGCCAGCACCCTCAATGGCGGGAGGAAAGAGACCCAGTACTTC.